Below are 25 T cell receptor beta chains sequenced from a single sample in a study of blood T cell repertoires in COVID-19. TCRdb's table, derived via immunoSEQ multiplex PCR, lists solely in-frame clones and lacks some. The sample lists roughly 250,000 clones, over 75% occurring once. Sequenced material: peripheral blood. The origin of the receptors is a human donor with COVID-19, enrolled during active disease. The donor label of this sample is uncertain.

The genes are TRBV6-2 or TRBV6-3 and TRBJ1-1; 11 bases are shared with TRBD1. Unmatched junction bases numbered 4, after V lost 6 bases and J lost 1 base. This CDR3 has 15 residues. Germline CDR1 and CDR2: MNHEY and SVGEGT. This CDR3 is CASSHGQGANTEAFF. CDR3 sequence (DNA): TGTGCCAGCAGCCACGGACAGGGGGCGAACACTGAAGCTTTCTTT.

This sequence joins TRBV20-1 and TRBJ1-4; D unclear. This CDR3 is 11 amino acids long. The germline V gene has CDR1 DFQATT and CDR2 SNEGSKA (reference sequence). V lost 4 bases, J lost 5 bases, and 5 bases lay in between. The CDR3 region is CSANGNEKLFF. Written as DNA, the CDR3 is TGCAGTGCTAATGGCAATGAAAAACTGTTTTTT.

The J gene is TRBJ1-2, the V gene TRBV28, with 7 bases matching TRBD1. Per germline, CDR1 MDHEN and CDR2 SYDVKM. The length of the CDR3 is 14 residues. With 3 bases clipped from V and 5 bases from J, the junction kept 6 bases outside the gene matches. The CDR3 is CASSFRRQGYGYTF. DNA for the CDR3: TGTGCCAGCAGTTTCCGGAGACAGGGTTATGGCTACACCTTC.

The rearrangement uses TRBV28 and TRBJ2-7; TRBD1 matches 7 bases. With 4 bases clipped from V and 3 bases from J, the junction kept 6 bases outside the gene matches. Germline V gene lookup returns CDR1 MDHEN and CDR2 SYDVKM. The CDR3 sequence is 14 residues long. CDR3 nucleotide sequence: TGTGCCAGCAGTTCGGGACAGCGAAACTACGAGCAGTACTTC. This gives the protein CASSSGQRNYEQYF.

The chain joins TRBV9 to TRBJ1-3; D is perhaps TRBD1 (5 bases). V lost 1 base and J 0 bases, leaving 11 bases between the germline ends. The length of the CDR3 is 16 residues. Per the germline V gene, CDR1 is SGDLS and CDR2 is YYNGEE. The CDR3 coding sequence is TGTGCCAGCAGCGTATTGGGGGGAGACTCTGGAAACACCATATATTTT. Protein sequence: CASSVLGGDSGNTIYF.

This clone was seen a handful of times. The genes are TRBV28 and TRBJ2-7; possible D gene TRBD1, 5 bases. This CDR3 region has 14 residues. The germline V gene has CDR1 MDHEN and CDR2 SYDVKM. The ends were cut back, 3 bases at V and 0 bases at J, with 9 bases in the middle. CDR3 DNA: TGTGCCAGCAGTTTCGACAGAAGCTCCTACGAGCAGTACTTC. Protein sequence: CASSFDRSSYEQYF.

This clone was seen once. The chain has TRBV5-4 and TRBJ2-3; 7 positions match TRBD2. This CDR3 is built from 17 residues. Germline CDR1 is SGHNT and CDR2 is YYREEE (reference sequence). V trimming: 3 bases; J trimming: 0 bases; junction bases outside the gene matches: 10. DNA for the CDR3: TGTGCCAGCAGCTGGGAGGGTGCCCGCGCTAGCACAGATACGCAGTATTTT. Protein sequence: CASSWEGARASTDTQYF.

The chain employs TRBV28 and TRBJ1-2; tentatively, D is TRBD1 (5 bases). V dropped 5 bases and J dropped 8 bases, with 21 bases sitting between them. The CDR3 has 15 amino acids. The V gene's germline CDR1 is MDHEN and CDR2 SYDVKM. CDR3 region: CASSQDPRQTGGYTF. Written as DNA, the CDR3 is TGTGCCAGCAGTCAAGACCCCCGACAGACCGGCGGCTACACCTTC.

The gene calls are TRBV27 and TRBJ1-1; D is possibly TRBD1 (6 bases). V was cut by 6 bases and J by 4 bases, with 15 bases left in between. Germline assignment: CDR1 MNHEY and CDR2 SMNVEV (reference sequence). The CDR3 sequence is 14 residues long. CDR3 protein: CASSRGGGGTEAFF. The DNA for the CDR3 is TGTGCCAGCAGCCGCGGGGGCGGTGGCACTGAAGCTTTCTTT.

The chain is built from TRBV2 and TRBJ1-5; 8 nucleotides agree with TRBD1. Germline CDR1 and CDR2: SNHLY and FYNNEI. V lost 4 bases, J lost 1 base, and 3 bases stayed unmatched. The CDR3 runs 15 residues. The DNA for the CDR3 is TGTGCCAGCAGTGGGGACAGGTGGAGCAATCAGCCCCAGCATTTT. Protein sequence: CASSGDRWSNQPQHF.

CDR3 in amino acids: CASSDSAGPGNTIYF. The DNA for the CDR3 is TGTGCCAGCAGTGACTCGGCAGGGCCTGGAAACACCATATATTTT. This chain links TRBV6-4 with TRBJ1-3; D might be TRBD1 (5 bases). The germline CDR1 and CDR2 sequences are MRHNA and SNTAGT. This CDR3 comprises 15 residues. Deletions cut 0 bases from V and 2 bases from J, with 8 bases between.

This rearrangement joins TRBV3-1 (or the pseudogene TRBV3-2) to TRBJ2-5; no clear D gene. This CDR3 has 13 amino acids. V shed 4 bases and J shed 2 bases, with 8 bases lying between them. CDR1 LGHDT and CDR2 YNNKEL come from the germline V gene (reference sequence). The CDR3 DNA reads TGTGCCAGCAGCCGCCGGAGACAAGAGACCCAGTACTTC. It codes for CASSRRRQETQYF.

The chain has TRBV27 and TRBJ2-7; 10 nucleotides agree with TRBD2. Germline-derived CDR1 and CDR2 are MNHEY and SMNVEV (reference sequence). This CDR3 spans 15 amino acids. Trimming took 5 bases from V and 0 from J; bases not matched to a gene: 4. CDR3 loop: CASSPRLAGSYEQYF. As DNA, the CDR3 is TGTGCCAGCAGTCCGCGACTAGCGGGCTCCTACGAGCAGTACTTC.

This chain uses TRBV5-1 with TRBJ1-1, with 8 bases identical to TRBD1. The germline V gene encodes CDR1 SGHRS and CDR2 YFSETQ. The CDR3 extends over 12 amino acids. After removal of 3 bases from V and 6 bases from J, the junction contained 1 base not matched to a gene. In DNA form, the CDR3 reads TGCGCCAGCAGCTGGGGACAGGCTGAAGCTTTCTTT. It encodes CASSWGQAEAFF.

This chain uses TRBV6-6 with TRBJ1-2; 8 positions agree with TRBD1. V lost 2 bases, J lost 0 bases, and 5 bases stayed unmatched. This CDR3 region has 16 residues. The germline gives CDR1 MNHNY, CDR2 SVGAGI (reference sequence). The CDR3 loop reads CASSYNRGGPNYGYTF. CDR3 nucleotides: TGTGCCAGCAGTTACAACAGGGGGGGACCTAACTATGGCTACACCTTC.

This chain links TRBV3-1 (or the pseudogene TRBV3-2) with TRBJ2-7; 9 nucleotides match TRBD1. The germline CDR1 and CDR2 sequences are LGHDT and YNNKEL (reference sequence). This CDR3 spans 15 amino acids. J gave up 5 bases and V 5 bases, and 10 bases lay outside the gene matches. The CDR3 reads CASSAWDREVDEQYF. The CDR3 bases are TGTGCCAGCAGCGCGTGGGACAGGGAAGTCGACGAGCAGTACTTC.

The CDR3 region is CASSFRQGTNEQYF. The CDR3 nucleotides are TGTGCCAGCAGTTTTAGACAGGGGACCAACGAGCAGTACTTC. The V and J genes are TRBV28 and TRBJ2-7, with 8 bases lining up with TRBD1. The CDR3 consists of 14 residues. Losses at the gene ends were 3 bases for V and 5 bases for J; bases not matched to a gene: 6. CDR1 and CDR2 from the germline V gene are MDHEN and SYDVKM.

On this clone itself: One end of the junction fails to match germline, which may point to a read error. V and J are TRBV6-5 and TRBJ2-7; tentatively, D is TRBD2 (6 bases). The CDR3 consists of 15 residues. Germline-derived CDR1 and CDR2 are MNHEY and SVGAGI. The CDR3 DNA follows: TGTGCCAGCAGTTCCCAGCTGGGGACTTCCTACGATTTGCACTTC. Its translation is CASSSQLGTSYDLHF.

The V gene is TRBV28, the J gene TRBJ2-2; D is undetermined. The length of the CDR3 is 15 residues. Trimming removed 7 bases at V and 6 bases at J, with 18 bases between. From germline, CDR1 is MDHEN and CDR2 SYDVKM. As DNA, the CDR3 is TGTGCCAGCAAGAGGCTAGAAACAAACGCCGGGGAGCTGTTTTTT. It specifies CASKRLETNAGELFF.

V and J are TRBV3-1 (or the pseudogene TRBV3-2) and TRBJ1-6; tentative D call: TRBD1 (5 bases). The V gene lost 5 bases and the J gene lost 9 bases, with 23 bases spanning the gap. The germline V gene encodes CDR1 LGHDT and CDR2 YNNKEL (reference sequence). CDR3 length equals 17 residues. The CDR3 DNA is TGTGCCAGCAGCTCGGGACTACCGGGCGGGGGTAGTTCACCCCTCCACTTT. It translates to CASSSGLPGGGSSPLHF.

This sequence joins TRBV25-1 and TRBJ2-5, with 10 positions matching TRBD2. The germline gives CDR1 MGHDK, CDR2 SYGVNS. The junction had 15 bases not matched to a gene; V was cut back by 6 bases and J by 8 bases. This CDR3 contains 16 residues. This CDR3 reads CASSEHFSSGSDTQYF. CDR3 nucleotides: TGTGCCAGCAGCGAACACTTTTCTAGCGGGAGTGATACCCAGTACTTC. Drawing the rest from reference TRBV25-1 and TRBJ2-5, the complete variable domain is EADIYQTPRYLVIGTGKKITLECSQTMGHDKMYWYQQDPGMELHLIHYSYGVNSTEKGDLSSESTVSRIRTEHFPLTLESARPSHTSQYLCASSEHFSSGSDTQYFGPGTRLLVL.

This chain joins TRBV28 and TRBJ2-7, with a weak D call TRBD1 (8 bases). CDR1 is MDHEN, CDR2 SYDVKM, per germline. V was clipped by 5 bases and J by 0 bases, with 26 bases between them. The length of the CDR3 is 19 residues. CDR3 bases: TGTGCCAGCAGTCAACTTCAGGGGGCGAGGCTAGCGGCCTCCTACGAGCAGTACTTC. This encodes CASSQLQGARLAASYEQYF.

V gene TRBV5-4 combines with J gene TRBJ1-2; 8 nucleotides line up with TRBD1. V shed 4 bases, J shed 6 bases, and the junction held 5 bases outside the gene matches. The CDR3 spans 13 residues. Per germline, CDR1 SGHNT and CDR2 YYREEE (reference sequence). The chain's CDR3 is CASSMETGDGYTF. The CDR3 nucleotides read TGTGCCAGCAGCATGGAGACAGGGGATGGCTACACCTTC.

The V gene is TRBV29-1, the J gene TRBJ1-2; D perhaps matches TRBD1 (6 bases). Trimming pared 2 bases from V and 7 bases from J, leaving 17 bases between. The germline V gene encodes CDR1 SQVTM and CDR2 ANQGSEA. The CDR3 is made up of 14 amino acids. In DNA, the CDR3 is TGCAGCGTTGAAACCGGCCGGGGGGCAGGTGGCTACACCTTC. The encoded protein is CSVETGRGAGGYTF. Based on the CDR3 plus reference TRBV29-1 and TRBJ1-2, the full variable domain is SAVISQKPSRDICQRGTSLTIQCQVDSQVTMMFWYRQQPGQSLTLIATANQGSEATYESGFVIDKFPISRPNLTFSTLTVSNMSPEDSSIYLCSVETGRGAGGYTFGSGTRLTVV.

The CDR3 region has the DNA TGTGCCAGCAAGGTGGGAGGAGGGCAAGAGACCCAGTACTTC. Amino acid sequence: CASKVGGGQETQYF. This rearrangement joins TRBV28 to TRBJ2-5, with D possibly being TRBD2 (6 bases). The CDR3 is 14 amino acids. CDR1 MDHEN and CDR2 SYDVKM come from the germline V gene. Trimming left V 7 bases short and J 2 bases short, with 14 bases between.